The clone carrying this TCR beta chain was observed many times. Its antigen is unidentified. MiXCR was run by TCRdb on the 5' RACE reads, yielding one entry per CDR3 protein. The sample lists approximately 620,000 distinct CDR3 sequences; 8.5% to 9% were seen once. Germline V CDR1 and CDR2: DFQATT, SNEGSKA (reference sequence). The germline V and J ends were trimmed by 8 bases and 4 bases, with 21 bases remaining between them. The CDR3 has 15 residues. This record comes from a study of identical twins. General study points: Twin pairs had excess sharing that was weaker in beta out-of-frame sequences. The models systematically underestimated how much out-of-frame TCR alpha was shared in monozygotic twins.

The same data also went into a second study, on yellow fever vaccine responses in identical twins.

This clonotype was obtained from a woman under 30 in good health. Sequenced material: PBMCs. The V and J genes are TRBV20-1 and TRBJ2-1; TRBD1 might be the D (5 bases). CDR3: CSTNAKLTGYNEQFF. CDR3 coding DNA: TGCAGTACGAACGCCAAACTAACAGGTTACAATGAGCAGTTCTTC.